The subject of this entry is one T cell receptor beta chain. As yet, its antigen is unknown. The data stem from a study of OX40 agonist ivuxolimab in advanced cancers. In the study overall: Treatment of patients was with ivuxolimab, an agonistic anti-OX40 (CD134) antibody. Six ivuxolimab dose levels, 0.01 to 10 mg/kg, were given intravenously every 2 weeks. Study-wide findings and caveats: Certain nonresponders likewise exhibited a low normalized T-cell clonal expansion. CD8+ T cells (on average) carried more expanded clones than CD4+ T cells.

The CDR3 is 14 residues long. Per germline, CDR1 SEHNR and CDR2 FQNEAQ (reference sequence). V lost 2 bases, J lost 4 bases, and 2 bases stayed unmatched. Produced via immunoSEQ multiplex PCR; TCRdb's table is partial and in-frame only. The profile shows about 80,000 clones, just under 85% of them singletons. Material: CD4+ or CD8+ T cells sorted from blood, obtained in a trial of the OX40 agonist ivuxolimab. This sequence originates from an adult with an advanced solid tumor such as melanoma, head and neck, liver or kidney cancer. J is TRBJ2-7 and V is TRBV7-9; 10 nucleotides agree with TRBD1. CDR3: CASSLTDRGYEQYF. CDR3 coding DNA: TGTGCCAGCAGCTTAACGGACAGGGGGTACGAGCAGTACTTC. Complete variable domain (other parts from reference TRBV7-9 and TRBJ2-7): DTGVSQNPRHKITKRGQNVTFRCDPISEHNRLYWYRQTLGQGPEFLTYFQNEAQLEKSRLLSDRFSAERPKGSFSTLEIQRTEQGDSAMYLCASSLTDRGYEQYFGPGTRLTVT.